The T cell receptor (beta chain) under discussion was sequenced for a study of graft-versus-host responses after intestinal transplantation. Profiled with immunoSEQ multiplex PCR; TCRdb holds only in-frame clones, not every one. This sample carries about 45,000 clones, around nine tenths of them seen once, and the ten largest clones take about 4.6%. Trimming removed 4 bases from V and 3 bases from J; junction bases left unmatched: 6. This CDR3 has 15 amino acids. Per germline, CDR1 SGHTA and CDR2 FQGNSA. The chain recombines TRBV7-2 with TRBJ2-1; 7 nucleotides line up with TRBD2. Sequencing was performed on PBMCs, taken 524 days after transplant. This TCR was recovered from a human patient who received an intestinal transplant, so some T cells may come from the graft donor. CDR3 DNA: TGTGCCAGCAGCTCCAAGACTAGCAGCTACAATGAGCAGTTCTTC. Protein: CASSSKTSSYNEQFF.